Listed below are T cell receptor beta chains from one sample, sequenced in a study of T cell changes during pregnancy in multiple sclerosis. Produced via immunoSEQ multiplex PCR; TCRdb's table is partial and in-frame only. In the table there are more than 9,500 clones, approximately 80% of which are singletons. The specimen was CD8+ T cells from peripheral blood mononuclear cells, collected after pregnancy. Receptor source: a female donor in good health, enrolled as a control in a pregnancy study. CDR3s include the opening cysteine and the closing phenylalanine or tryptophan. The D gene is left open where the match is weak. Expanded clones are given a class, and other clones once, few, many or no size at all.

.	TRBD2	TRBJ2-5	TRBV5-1	TGCGCCAGCACCCTCGGGGGGACGGAGACCCAGTACTTC	CASTLGGTETQYF
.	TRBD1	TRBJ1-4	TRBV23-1	TGCGCCAGCAGTCAATCGAGGACAGGGGATGAAAAACTGTTTTTT	CASSQSRTGDEKLFF
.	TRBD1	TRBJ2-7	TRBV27	TGTGCCAGCAGTAAGAGGGGGACAGGGATCTACGAGCAGTACTTC	CASSKRGTGIYEQYF
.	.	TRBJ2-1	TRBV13	TGTGCCAGCAGCTTGGGGCTAGCCGGGAGCGATGAGCAGTTCTTC	CASSLGLAGSDEQFF
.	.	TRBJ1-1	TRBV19	TGTGCCAGTAGTATGGAGGGGAGGGCTGAAGCTTTCTTT	CASSMEGRAEAFF
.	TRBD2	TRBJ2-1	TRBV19	TGTGCCAGTAGTATACCTTCCTTTTTTGCGGGAGGGAGATACAATGAGCAGTTCTTC	CASSIPSFFAGGRYNEQFF
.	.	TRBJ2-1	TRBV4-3	TGCGCCAGCAGCCAGACGGCGGAGGCCTACAATGAGCAGTTCTTC	CASSQTAEAYNEQFF
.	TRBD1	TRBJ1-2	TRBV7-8	TGTGCCAGCAGCTGGGGGACAGGGGGGACTGGCTACACCTTC	CASSWGTGGTGYTF
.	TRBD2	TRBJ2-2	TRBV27	TGTGCCAGCAGTTCGGGACTAGCGGCGAACACCGGGGAGCTGTTTTTT	CASSSGLAANTGELFF
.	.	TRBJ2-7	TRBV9	TGTGCCAGCAGCGAAAATCCGGACAGCTATAGCTACGAGCAGTACTTC	CASSENPDSYSYEQYF
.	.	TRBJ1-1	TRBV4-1	TGCGCCAGCAGCCGAGAAGCCAGGGTTAGTGAAGCTTTCTTT	CASSREARVSEAFF
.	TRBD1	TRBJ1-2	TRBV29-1	TGCAGCGTTGCAGTCGGGACAGGCTTTAACTATGGCTACACCTTC	CSVAVGTGFNYGYTF
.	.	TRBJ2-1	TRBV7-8	TGTGCCAGCACCCCCAGCATTAGCGGAACCACTTACAATGAGCAGTTCTTC	CASTPSISGTTYNEQFF
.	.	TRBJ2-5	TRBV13	TGTGCCAGCAAAATCAGGGTAGACACGGACGCCCAGTACTTC	CASKIRVDTDAQYF
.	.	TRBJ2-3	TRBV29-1	TGCAGCGTTGAATGGGCAGCATCTAGCACAGATACGCAGTATTTT	CSVEWAASSTDTQYF
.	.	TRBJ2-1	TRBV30	TGTGCCTGGAGTGCTCCCGGGATAACAAGCTCCTACAATGAGCAGTTCTTC	CAWSAPGITSSYNEQFF
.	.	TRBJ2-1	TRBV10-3	TGTGCCATCAGTGAGTCCACCGGGACTGGAAACAATGAGCAGTTCTTC	CAISESTGTGNNEQFF
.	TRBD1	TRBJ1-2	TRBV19	TGTGCCAGTAGTATAGTCCGGGACAGGGGCGTTAACTATGGCTACACCTTC	CASSIVRDRGVNYGYTF
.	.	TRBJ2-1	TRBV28	TGTGCCAGCAGTTTAGGACTACCCACCTACAATGAGCAGTTCTTC	CASSLGLPTYNEQFF
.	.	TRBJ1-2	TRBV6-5	TGTGCCAGCAGTTACTCGACTGGAGAGGAGGCCTATGGCTACACCTTC	CASSYSTGEEAYGYTF
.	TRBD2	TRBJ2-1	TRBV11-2	TGTGCCAGCAGCTTCCCGGGACTAGCGGGAGATGAGCAGTTCTTC	CASSFPGLAGDEQFF
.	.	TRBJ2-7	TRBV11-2	TGTGCCAGCAGCTTAGGTCTCTGGACTTTAGGCGAGCAGTACTTC	CASSLGLWTLGEQYF
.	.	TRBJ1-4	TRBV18	TGTGCCAGCTCACCGCCTGGGGGGGATGAAAAACTGTTTTTT	CASSPPGGDEKLFF
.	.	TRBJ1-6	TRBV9	TGTGCCAGCAGCGTAGGGAGGAGCTCCTATAATTCACCCCTCCACTTT	CASSVGRSSYNSPLHF
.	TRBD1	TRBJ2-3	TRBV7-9	TGTGCCAGCAGCCCCCGGTTTTCGACAGGGGTTTTGGTTACGCAGTATTTT	CASSPRFSTGVLVTQYF
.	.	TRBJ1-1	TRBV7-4	TGTGCCAGCAGCTTAACGGGGGTCTTAGAAGACACTGAAGCTTTCTTT	CASSLTGVLEDTEAFF
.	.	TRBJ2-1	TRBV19	TGTGCCAGTAGTATGCTAGCCTCCTCGCCATACAATGAGCAGTTCTTC	CASSMLASSPYNEQFF
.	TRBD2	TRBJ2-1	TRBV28	TGTGCCAGCACTTTACCTAGCGGGAGGCCGGGGCACAATGAGCAGTTCTTC	CASTLPSGRPGHNEQFF
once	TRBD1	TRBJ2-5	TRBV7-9	TGTGCCAGCAGCTCAAACAGGGGCCGGGAGACCCAGTACTTC	CASSSNRGRETQYF
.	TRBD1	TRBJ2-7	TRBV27	TGTGCCAGCAGTTTTATCGGGACAGGGAGGGACGAGCAGTACTTC	CASSFIGTGRDEQYF
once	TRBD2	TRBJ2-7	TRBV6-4	TGTGCCAGCGGTGGGGCTAGCGGAGAGGGACCCTACGAGCAGTACTTC	CASGGASGEGPYEQYF
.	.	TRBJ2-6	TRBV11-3	TGTGCCAGCAGCTCATCAGGGGCTGGGGCCAACGTCCTGACTTTC	CASSSSGAGANVLTF
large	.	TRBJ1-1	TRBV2	TGTGCCAGCAGGGGGACTTTCATCGGAGCTTTCTTT	CASRGTFIGAFF
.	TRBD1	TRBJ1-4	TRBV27	TGTGCCAGCAGTTTAAAGGGGGCCTCTAATGAAAAACTGTTTTTT	CASSLKGASNEKLFF
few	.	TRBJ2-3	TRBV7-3	TGTGCCAGCAGCTTAAGTCCCGGGGGAGATACGCAGTATTTT	CASSLSPGGDTQYF
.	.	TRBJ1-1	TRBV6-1	TGTGCCAGCAGTGAACAGCGAACCCTGAACACTGAAGCTTTCTTT	CASSEQRTLNTEAFF
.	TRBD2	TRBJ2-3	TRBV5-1	TGCGCCAGCAGCTTCGGACTAGCAGGTACAGATACGCAGTATTTT	CASSFGLAGTDTQYF
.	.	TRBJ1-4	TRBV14	TGTGCCAGCAGCCAAGGCGGTCAGACTAATGAAAAACTGTTTTTT	CASSQGGQTNEKLFF
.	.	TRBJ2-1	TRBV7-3	TGTGCCAGCAGCATAGATTTAGGGGCCTACAATGAGCAGTTCTTC	CASSIDLGAYNEQFF
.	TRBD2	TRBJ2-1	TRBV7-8	TGTGCCAGCAGCTCGAGCGGGAGTCGGTACAATGAGCAGTTCTTC	CASSSSGSRYNEQFF
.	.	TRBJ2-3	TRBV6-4	TGTGCCAGCAGTGCCGAGGGTTCGGGCACAGATACGCAGTATTTT	CASSAEGSGTDTQYF
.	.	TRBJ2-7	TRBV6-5	TGTGCCAGCAGTTACAACCAGGACACCTACGAGCAGTACTTC	CASSYNQDTYEQYF
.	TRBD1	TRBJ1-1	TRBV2	TGTGCCAGCAGGGACAGGGCGGACACTGAAGCTTTCTTT	CASRDRADTEAFF
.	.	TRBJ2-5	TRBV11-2	TGTGCCAGCAGCTTTTTGATCGGGGGACAGTACCAAGAGACCCAGTACTTC	CASSFLIGGQYQETQYF
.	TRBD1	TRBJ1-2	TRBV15	TGTGCCACCAGCGACAGGGGGCGCGAGAACTATGGCTACACCTTC	CATSDRGRENYGYTF
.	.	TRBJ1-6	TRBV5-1	TGCGCCAGCAGCTTGTTCCACTGGTATTCACCCCTCCACTTT	CASSLFHWYSPLHF
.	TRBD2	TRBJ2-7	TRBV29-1	TGCAGCGCTGGACTAGCGGGAGATCGGGAGCAGTACTTC	CSAGLAGDREQYF
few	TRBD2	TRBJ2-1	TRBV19	TGTGCCAGTAGTCAGACTAGCGGGGATTTCAATGAGCAGTTCTTC	CASSQTSGDFNEQFF
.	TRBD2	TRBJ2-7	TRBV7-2	TGTGCCAGCAGCCCCCGGACTAGCGCTCCTCGGGGGATCTACGAGCAGTACTTC	CASSPRTSAPRGIYEQYF
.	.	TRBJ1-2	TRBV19	TGTGCCAGTAGTGCGGCAGCTGGCTACACCTTC	CASSAAAGYTF
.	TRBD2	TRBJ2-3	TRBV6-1	TGTGCCAGCAGTGGACATAGCGGGGGGCCGGGTGATACGCAGTATTTT	CASSGHSGGPGDTQYF
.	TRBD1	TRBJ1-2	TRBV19	TGTGCCAGTAGTGCTGACAGGGTCTATGGCTACACCTTC	CASSADRVYGYTF
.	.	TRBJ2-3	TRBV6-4	TGTGCCAGCAGTGAAGGGGAAACAGATACGCAGTATTTT	CASSEGETDTQYF
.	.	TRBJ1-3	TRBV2	TGTGCCAGCAGTTGGGTGGGTGGAGGGGCGGGTGGAAACACCATATATTTT	CASSWVGGGAGGNTIYF
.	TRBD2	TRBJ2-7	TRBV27	TGTGCCAGCAGCGACCTCAATTCTAGCGGGAGGGCCGACGAGCAGTACTTC	CASSDLNSSGRADEQYF
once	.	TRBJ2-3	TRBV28	TGTGCCAGCAGTTTCGGGTTTACGCAGTATTTT	CASSFGFTQYF
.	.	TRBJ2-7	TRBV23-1	TGCGCCAGCAGGGCAGACAGGAATTGCTCCTACGAGCAGTACTTC	CASRADRNCSYEQYF